These T cell receptor beta chains were read from a single sample in a study of shared clonotypes between healthy human individuals. Method: immunoSEQ multiplex PCR; TCRdb's copy keeps in-frame clones and lacks some. Counted here are around 2,000,000 clones, 85% to 95% occurring once; the ten biggest clones make up roughly 0.13%. Sequencing was done on a sample of naive CD4+ T cells sorted from blood. These receptors all stem from a man younger than 35 in good health. CDR3s include the opening cysteine and the closing phenylalanine or tryptophan. Each record gives: V gene, D gene, clone size, J gene, CDR3 protein, CDR3 DNA. D genes are given only for firm matches. Clone size is stated in some rows and not others, as once, few, many or a class when expanded.

V: TRBV5-1; D: -; size: -; J: TRBJ1-1; CDR3: CASSRQGDGTEAFF; DNA: TGCGCCAGCAGCCGGCAGGGAGATGGCACTGAAGCTTTCTTT
V: TRBV7-9; D: -; size: -; J: TRBJ2-1; CDR3: CATSRDATYNEQFF; DNA: TGTGCCACAAGCCGGGACGCCACCTACAATGAGCAGTTCTTC
V: TRBV2; D: TRBD1; size: -; J: TRBJ1-5; CDR3: CASSSGQAYQPQHF; DNA: TGTGCCAGCAGTTCGGGACAGGCGTATCAGCCCCAGCATTTT
V: TRBV5-1; D: -; size: -; J: TRBJ2-6; CDR3: CASNTGPSGANVLTF; DNA: TGCGCCAGCAACACAGGCCCCTCTGGGGCCAACGTCCTGACTTTC
V: TRBV7-2; D: -; size: -; J: TRBJ1-5; CDR3: CASGPNQPQHF; DNA: TGTGCCAGCGGCCCTAATCAGCCCCAGCATTTT
V: TRBV5-1; D: -; size: -; J: TRBJ1-2; CDR3: CASSLEGDYGYTF; DNA: TGCGCCAGCAGTCTGGAGGGGGACTATGGCTACACCTTC
V: TRBV4-3; D: TRBD2; size: -; J: TRBJ2-7; CDR3: CASSQQKGLATDAYEQYF; DNA: TGCGCCAGCAGCCAACAAAAGGGACTAGCTACGGACGCCTACGAGCAGTACTTC
V: TRBV7-8; D: -; size: -; J: TRBJ1-6; CDR3: CASSFRELNSPLHF; DNA: TGTGCCAGCAGCTTCAGGGAGTTGAATTCACCCCTCCACTTT
V: TRBV14; D: TRBD2; size: -; J: TRBJ2-7; CDR3: CASSQAGGRAGEQYF; DNA: TGTGCCAGCAGCCAAGCCGGCGGGAGGGCCGGGGAGCAGTACTTC
V: TRBV5-1; D: -; size: -; J: TRBJ2-1; CDR3: CASSWTPAGNEQFF; DNA: TGCGCCAGCAGCTGGACGCCGGCGGGCAATGAGCAGTTCTTC
V: TRBV7-2; D: -; size: once; J: TRBJ1-5; CDR3: CASSSEGSSNQPQHF; DNA: TGTGCCAGCAGCTCCGAGGGCAGTAGCAATCAGCCCCAGCATTTT